The 20 T cell receptor beta chains reported below all come from one sample, sequenced in a study of blood T cell repertoires in COVID-19. Only in-frame clones appear in the TCRdb table, and some are missing; sequencing was by immunoSEQ multiplex PCR. Altogether approximately 170,000 clones are present, around 80% being singletons, with the ten largest covering less than 20%. Sequenced input: peripheral blood. Source of these receptors: an elderly woman with acute or convalescent COVID-19.

The chain couples TRBV5-1 to TRBJ2-7; 8 bases map to TRBD1. J lost 6 bases, V lost 0 bases, and 8 bases had no gene match. The CDR3 has 15 residues. Germline-derived CDR1 and CDR2 are SGHRS and YFSETQ. In nucleotides, the CDR3 is TGCGCCAGCAGCTTGGTTAGGGGAGACAGGGGCGAGCAGTACTTC. Protein: CASSLVRGDRGEQYF.

V usage is TRBV19 and J usage is TRBJ2-5; tentatively, D is TRBD1 (5 bases). Between the trimmed V and J ends, which lost 1 base and 0 bases, there was a span of 9 bases. CDR3 size: 15 residues. Per germline, CDR1 LNHDA and CDR2 SQIVND (reference sequence). The CDR3 nucleotides read TGTGCCAGTAGTATAGGACAGATTAACCAAGAGACCCAGTACTTC. This encodes CASSIGQINQETQYF.

The CDR3: CASSLLPGGAMDGYTF. Here the CDR3 DNA reads TGCGCCAGCAGCTTACTCCCAGGGGGCGCGATGGATGGCTACACCTTC. J is TRBJ1-2 and V is TRBV5-1, with 8 bases aligning to TRBD1. CDR1 and CDR2 (germline): SGHRS, YFSETQ. The V and J ends lost 2 bases and 6 bases, in that order; junction bases with no gene match: 12. The CDR3 consists of 16 residues.

The chain recombines TRBV19 with TRBJ2-7; 7 bases agree with TRBD1. The ends lost 5 bases at V and 3 bases at J; junction bases unmatched: 7. This CDR3 spans 14 amino acids. Per the germline V gene, CDR1 is LNHDA and CDR2 is SQIVND (reference sequence). The CDR3 here is CASSAYRDSYEQYF. The CDR3 DNA follows: TGTGCCAGTAGTGCTTACCGGGACAGCTACGAGCAGTACTTC.

V is TRBV18 and J is TRBJ1-2; 8 nucleotides align to TRBD1. The germline CDR1 and CDR2 sequences are KGHSH and LQKENI. V gave up 3 bases and J gave up 5 bases; unmatched junction bases: 11. The CDR3 consists of 16 residues. CDR3 protein: CASSPQGQARWYGYTF. The CDR3, as DNA: TGTGCCAGCTCACCCCAGGGACAGGCCAGATGGTATGGCTACACCTTC.

This chain joins TRBV10-3 and TRBJ2-2, with TRBD2 identical over 11 bases. This CDR3 contains 15 residues. The germline V gene has CDR1 ENHRY and CDR2 SYGVKD. V was pared by 4 bases and J by 5 bases, with 3 bases of the junction left unmatched. The CDR3 reads CAISASGGLTGELFF. Here the CDR3 DNA reads TGTGCCATCAGTGCTAGCGGGGGGTTAACCGGGGAGCTGTTTTTT.

The CDR3 region is CASSTLAGSSYNEQFF. The CDR3 nucleotides read TGTGCCAGCAGCACCTTAGCGGGGAGCTCCTACAATGAGCAGTTCTTC. This chain joins TRBV27 and TRBJ2-1; 8 nucleotides align to TRBD2. CDR3 length equals 16 residues. V lost 6 bases and J lost 0; bases outside the gene matches: 7. Germline CDR1 and CDR2: MNHEY and SMNVEV (reference sequence).

The V and J genes are TRBV25-1 and TRBJ1-1, with 7 nucleotides matching TRBD1. Germline lookup yields CDR1 MGHDK and CDR2 SYGVNS. CDR3 length: 13 residues. The V segment lost 8 bases and the J segment 4 bases; nucleotides outside the gene matches: 7. The DNA for the CDR3 is TGTGCCAGCTCCCGCCAGGGGGGCACTGAAGCTTTCTTT. Amino acid sequence: CASSRQGGTEAFF.

This clone was picked up a small number of times. This sequence joins TRBV2 and TRBJ2-7, with 7 bases aligning to TRBD1. Per germline, CDR1 SNHLY and CDR2 FYNNEI. Trimming removed 6 bases from V and 0 bases from J; junction bases left unmatched: 8. The CDR3 runs to 15 residues. CDR3 coding DNA: TGTGCCAGCAGCCGGACCCGGGACAGCTCCTACGAGCAGTACTTC. Protein sequence: CASSRTRDSSYEQYF.

The rearrangement uses TRBV5-6 and TRBJ1-2, with TRBD1 matching over 9 bases. The CDR3 extends over 14 amino acids. Germline loops: CDR1 SGHDT, CDR2 YYEEEE. Trimming at V came to 3 bases and at J to 2 bases, leaving 2 bases not matched to a gene. CDR3 residues: CASSSGTGNYGYTF. The CDR3 nucleotides read TGTGCCAGCAGCTCCGGGACAGGGAACTATGGCTACACCTTC.

This rearrangement joins TRBV28 to TRBJ1-1; maybe TRBD1 (5 bases). Germline-derived CDR1 and CDR2 are MDHEN and SYDVKM. Trimming cost V 9 bases and J 6 bases, with 14 bases left between them. CDR3 length equals 12 residues. The DNA of the CDR3 is TGTGCCAGTATTACAGGTCGGGCTGAAGCTTTCTTT. Translating it yields CASITGRAEAFF.

The chain has TRBV15 and TRBJ2-7; D is ambiguous. The germline gives CDR1 LNHNV, CDR2 YYDKDF (reference sequence). The ends were cut back, 0 bases at V and 1 base at J, with 13 bases in the middle. The length of the CDR3 is 16 residues. CDR3 DNA: TGTGCCACCAGCAGAGATCCTGGAGTAGCATCCTACGAGCAGTACTTC. Its protein product is CATSRDPGVASYEQYF.

This clone was recorded only once. The V call is TRBV5-1, the J call TRBJ2-1, with 7 positions matching TRBD2. Trimming removed 0 bases from V and 2 bases from J; junction bases left unmatched: 2. Germline V gene lookup returns CDR1 SGHRS and CDR2 YFSETQ. The CDR3 contains 15 residues. The CDR3: CASSLEAGAYNEQFF. Written as DNA, the CDR3 is TGCGCCAGCAGCTTGGAGGCGGGAGCCTACAATGAGCAGTTCTTC.

This chain links TRBV18 with TRBJ2-4; TRBD1 is a possible D gene (6 bases). Trimming took off 2 bases at V and 6 bases at J, with 17 bases between the two ends. CDR1 and CDR2 (germline): KGHSH, LQKENI. CDR3 length: 16 residues. Written as DNA, the CDR3 is TGTGCCAGCTCACCAACAGGGATGGCCCGGGGAAACATTCAGTACTTC. Translating it yields CASSPTGMARGNIQYF.

This clone was seen more than once but under ten times. This chain links TRBV3-1 (or the pseudogene TRBV3-2) with TRBJ2-7; 9 bases are a match to TRBD2. The CDR3 consists of 15 residues. Germline CDR1 and CDR2: LGHDT and YNNKEL (reference sequence). V dropped 2 bases and J dropped 4; count of bases not matched to a gene: 6. The CDR3 sequence: CASSQMLAGFYEQYF. The CDR3 nucleotides read TGTGCCAGCAGCCAAATGCTAGCGGGATTTTACGAGCAGTACTTC.

The V and J genes are TRBV3-1 (or the pseudogene TRBV3-2) and TRBJ1-4; D is ambiguous. Trimming removed 0 bases at V and 0 bases at J, with 5 bases between. Germline loops: CDR1 LGHDT, CDR2 YNNKEL (reference sequence). This CDR3 is 15 amino acids long. The CDR3 here is CASSQDLATNEKLFF. The DNA of the CDR3 is TGTGCCAGCAGCCAAGATCTAGCAACTAATGAAAAACTGTTTTTT.

V and J are TRBV7-8 and TRBJ2-1; 12 bases align to TRBD2. CDR1 and CDR2 from the germline V gene are SGHVS and FQNEAQ. V was clipped by 5 bases and J by 4 bases; unmatched bases: 3. The CDR3 consists of 15 residues. The CDR3 sequence: CASSPSGGAYNEQFF. CDR3 DNA: TGTGCCAGCAGCCCTAGCGGGGGGGCATACAATGAGCAGTTCTTC.

The chain recombines TRBV4-1 with TRBJ2-5; TRBD2 matches at 10 bases. The V segment lost 3 bases and the J segment 1 base; nucleotides outside the gene matches: 8. The CDR3 is made up of 17 amino acids. The germline V gene has CDR1 MGHRA and CDR2 YSYEKL. CDR3: CASSQGTSGAFQETQYF. CDR3 DNA sequence: TGCGCCAGCAGCCAGGGCACTAGCGGGGCCTTCCAAGAGACCCAGTACTTC.

The chain has TRBV10-3 and TRBJ2-7; 10 positions match TRBD1. The CDR3 is 12 residues long. J gave up 5 bases and V 10 bases, and 5 bases lay outside the gene matches. Looked up from germline, CDR1 is ENHRY and CDR2 is SYGVKD. CDR3 sequence: CATTGTGDEQYF. DNA of the CDR3: TGTGCCACAACCGGGACAGGGGACGAGCAGTACTTC.

The genes are TRBV18 and TRBJ2-1; D is ambiguous. The CDR3 is 13 residues long. Per germline, CDR1 KGHSH and CDR2 LQKENI. Deletions cut 2 bases from V and 5 bases from J, with 7 bases between. The CDR3 sequence: CASSPNSDNEQFF. The CDR3 DNA is TGTGCCAGCTCACCAAATTCAGACAATGAGCAGTTCTTC.